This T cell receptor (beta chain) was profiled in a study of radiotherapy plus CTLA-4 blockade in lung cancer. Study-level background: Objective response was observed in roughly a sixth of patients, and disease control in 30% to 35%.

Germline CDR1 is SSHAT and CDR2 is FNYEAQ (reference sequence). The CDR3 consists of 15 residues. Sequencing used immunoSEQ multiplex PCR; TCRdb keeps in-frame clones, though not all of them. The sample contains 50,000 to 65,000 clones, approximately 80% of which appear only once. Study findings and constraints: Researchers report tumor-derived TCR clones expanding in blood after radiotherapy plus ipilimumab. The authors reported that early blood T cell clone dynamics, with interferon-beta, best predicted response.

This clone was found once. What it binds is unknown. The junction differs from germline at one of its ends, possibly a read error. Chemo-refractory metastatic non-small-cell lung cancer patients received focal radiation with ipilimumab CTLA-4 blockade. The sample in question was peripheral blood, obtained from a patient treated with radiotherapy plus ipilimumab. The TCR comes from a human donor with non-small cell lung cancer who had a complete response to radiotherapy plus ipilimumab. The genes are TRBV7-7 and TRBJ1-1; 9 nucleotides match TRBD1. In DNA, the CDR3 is TGTGCTAGCAGCCCGGGGACAGGGATGAACACTGAAGCTTTCTTT. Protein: CASSPGTGMNTEAFF.